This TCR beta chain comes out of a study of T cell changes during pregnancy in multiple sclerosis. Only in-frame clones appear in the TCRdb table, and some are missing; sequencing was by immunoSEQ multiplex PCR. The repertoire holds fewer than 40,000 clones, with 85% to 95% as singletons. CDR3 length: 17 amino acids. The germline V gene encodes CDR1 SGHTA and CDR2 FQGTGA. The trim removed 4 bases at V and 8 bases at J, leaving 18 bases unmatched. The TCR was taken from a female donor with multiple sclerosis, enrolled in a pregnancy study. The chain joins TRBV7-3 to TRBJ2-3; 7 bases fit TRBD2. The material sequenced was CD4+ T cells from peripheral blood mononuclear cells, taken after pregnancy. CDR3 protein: CASSSQPPKRGGGTQYF. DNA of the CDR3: TGTGCCAGCAGCTCCCAACCCCCGAAGAGGGGCGGGGGTACGCAGTATTTT.